The 12 T cell receptor beta chains listed next were all sequenced from one sample in a study of OX40 agonist ivuxolimab in advanced cancers. Repertoires were generated with immunoSEQ multiplex PCR, while TCRdb's copy carries only in-frame clones and drops some. The sample lists 86,000 or so clones, about 90% occurring once. Sequencing was performed on CD4+ or CD8+ T cells sorted from blood, taken in a trial of the OX40 agonist ivuxolimab. The origin of the receptors is an adult with an advanced solid tumor such as melanoma, head and neck, liver or kidney cancer.

The V gene is TRBV6-6, the J gene TRBJ2-5; the match to TRBD2 covers 10 bases. Germline values: CDR1 MNHNY, CDR2 SVGAGI (reference sequence). After removal of 6 bases from V and 5 bases from J, the junction contained 9 bases not matched to a gene. This CDR3 has 15 residues. CDR3 DNA sequence: TGTGCCAGCAGGGTATCAGCGGGGGGGTTTGAGACCCAGTACTTC. Amino acids: CASRVSAGGFETQYF.

CDR3 protein: CASRGSDTQYF. Written as DNA, the CDR3 is TGTGCCAGCCGAGGATCAGATACGCAGTATTTT. This rearrangement joins TRBV6-1 to TRBJ2-3; D gene unclear. V lost 8 bases and J lost 4, with 7 bases in between. The germline gives CDR1 MNHNS, CDR2 SASEGT. This CDR3 comprises 11 residues.

For this clone: Additional DNA sequences in this sample encode the identical CDR3. This sequence joins TRBV6-5 and TRBJ2-1; maybe TRBD2 (6 bases). Per the germline V gene, CDR1 is MNHEY and CDR2 is SVGAGI. Trimming pared 6 bases from V and 4 bases from J, leaving 13 bases between. The CDR3 loop spans 14 amino acids. For the CDR3, the DNA is TGTGCCAGCAGGCCCGGCCTAGCGTACAATGAGCAGTTCTTC. Encoded protein: CASRPGLAYNEQFF.

The genes are TRBV6-5 and TRBJ2-1; D remains unclear. The germline gives CDR1 MNHEY, CDR2 SVGAGI. The CDR3 has 15 residues. With 7 bases removed from V and 0 bases from J, the gap between germline ends came to 13 bases. The CDR3, as DNA: TGTGCCAGCACCATATCGGGCAGCTCCTACAATGAGCAGTTCTTC. It encodes CASTISGSSYNEQFF.

The V gene is TRBV15, the J gene TRBJ2-5; possibly TRBD1 for D (5 bases). The J call is uncertain, as TRBJ2-7 better fits the DNA end. The CDR3 is 15 residues long. Germline CDR1 is LNHNV and CDR2 is YYDKDF (reference sequence). The CDR3 loop is CATSRANTGYYEQYF. CDR3 coding DNA: TGTGCCACCAGCAGAGCGAATACAGGATACTACGAGCAGTACTTC.

The V and J genes are TRBV7-2 and TRBJ2-2; 9 nucleotides match TRBD1. Germline V gives CDR1 SGHTA, CDR2 FQGNSA. V lost 5 bases to trimming and J lost 4 bases; unmatched junction nucleotides: 5. The CDR3 spans 15 residues. CDR3 in amino acids: CASSAGQGFTGELFF. In nucleotides, the CDR3 is TGTGCCAGCAGCGCGGGACAGGGATTCACCGGGGAGCTGTTTTTT.

The chain has TRBV5-1 and TRBJ1-1; unclear D gene. The CDR3 spans 14 residues. Germline V gene lookup returns CDR1 SGHRS and CDR2 YFSETQ. Trimming took off 3 bases at V and 4 bases at J, with 13 bases between the two ends. CDR3 coding DNA: TGCGCCAGCAGCTCCGTCGGGTCCAGCACTGAAGCTTTCTTT. Translated: CASSSVGSSTEAFF.

V is TRBV5-1 and J is TRBJ1-1, with D maybe TRBD1 (5 bases). Trimming took 0 bases from V and 0 from J, leaving 12 bases between them. The CDR3 loop spans 16 amino acids. From germline, CDR1 is SGHRS and CDR2 YFSETQ. CDR3 sequence reads: CASSLAPQGLNTEAFF. CDR3 nucleotides: TGCGCCAGCAGCTTGGCCCCCCAGGGACTGAACACTGAAGCTTTCTTT.

This chain uses TRBV18 with TRBJ1-1; 9 bases map to TRBD1. After removal of 3 bases from V and 2 bases from J, the junction contained 4 bases not matched to a gene. CDR1 and CDR2 from the germline V gene are KGHSH and LQKENI. This CDR3 is built from 15 residues. CDR3 nucleotide sequence: TGTGCCAGCTCACCCTGGACAGGGGACAACACTGAAGCTTTCTTT. Translating it yields CASSPWTGDNTEAFF.

The chain recombines TRBV28 with TRBJ2-1, with 8 nucleotides matching TRBD1. The germline V gene has CDR1 MDHEN and CDR2 SYDVKM. The V gene end was trimmed by 4 bases and the J gene end by 4 bases; junction bases not matched to a gene: 15. The CDR3 has 18 residues. CDR3 DNA sequence: TGTGCCAGCAGTTCCAGCAGGGGGCGGAGTAAGGGATACAATGAGCAGTTCTTC. Protein sequence: CASSSSRGRSKGYNEQFF.

The table lists this clone with a count of one. In nucleotides, the CDR3 is TGCGCCAGCAGTGAGTGGGCCGGAGGCTACACCTTC. This gives the protein CASSEWAGGYTF. The genes are TRBV10-2 and TRBJ1-2; D unclear. V was cut by 1 base and J by 8 bases, with 8 bases left in between. The CDR3 loop spans 12 amino acids. Germline assignment: CDR1 WSHSY and CDR2 SAAADI.

The chain uses TRBV5-1 and TRBJ2-1, with 9 bases that match TRBD2. The V gene end was trimmed by 4 bases and the J gene end by 4 bases; junction bases not matched to a gene: 9. The CDR3 is 16 amino acids. Germline CDR1 and CDR2: SGHRS and YFSETQ. The CDR3 is CASSPAPSGDYNEQFF. CDR3 nucleotides: TGCGCCAGCAGCCCCGCCCCTAGCGGGGATTACAATGAGCAGTTCTTC.